The 17 T cell receptor beta chains listed next were all sequenced from one sample in a study of blood T cell repertoires in COVID-19. The protocol was immunoSEQ multiplex PCR, while the TCRdb copy is restricted to in-frame clones and leaves out a portion. The table has about 300,000 clones, about 87% seen once. The source material was peripheral blood. The receptors shown here come from a man aged 70 or older with acute or convalescent COVID-19.

The rearrangement joins TRBV11-3 to TRBJ2-3; no firm D call. Trimming cost V 2 bases and J 2 bases, with 5 bases left between them. The CDR3 runs to 13 residues. CDR1 is SGHNT, CDR2 YENEEA, per germline. The CDR3 is CASSLINTDTQYF. The CDR3 bases are TGTGCCAGCAGCTTAATCAACACAGATACGCAGTATTTT. The variable domain in full, completed from reference TRBV11-3 and TRBJ2-3, reads EAGVVQSPRYKIIEKKQPVAFWCNPISGHNTLYWYLQNLGQGPELLIRYENEEAVDDSQLPKDRFSAERLKGVDSTLKIQPAELGDSAVYLCASSLINTDTQYFGPGTRLTVL.

V is TRBV27 and J is TRBJ2-1; 8 bases align to TRBD2. Germline assignment: CDR1 MNHEY and CDR2 SMNVEV (reference sequence). With 6 bases clipped from V and 3 bases from J, the junction kept 7 bases outside the gene matches. The CDR3 loop spans 15 amino acids. The CDR3 here is CASRRAGGHYNEQFF. CDR3 sequence (DNA): TGTGCCAGCAGACGGGCGGGGGGCCACTACAATGAGCAGTTCTTC.

The J gene is TRBJ2-7, the V gene TRBV11-2, with 11 positions matching TRBD2. CDR3 length: 16 residues. Germline V gene data show CDR1 as SGHAT and CDR2 as FQNNGV. V dropped 0 bases and J dropped 12; count of bases not matched to a gene: 13. The CDR3 coding sequence is TGTGCCAGCAGCTTAGACACCGGACTAGCGGGTACCCTGCGGTACTTC. It codes for CASSLDTGLAGTLRYF.

This rearrangement joins TRBV7-2 to TRBJ2-1; 7 bases match TRBD1. The CDR3 totals 16 residues. V dropped 0 bases and J dropped 4; count of bases not matched to a gene: 6. CDR1 is SGHTA, CDR2 FQGNSA, per germline. As DNA, the CDR3 is TGTGCCAGCAGCTTAGCTCAGGGACAGCGTTACAATGAGCAGTTCTTC. It specifies CASSLAQGQRYNEQFF.

The CDR3 sequence is CASSVATGVEQYF. The CDR3 nucleotides are TGCGCCAGCAGCGTCGCAACAGGGGTCGAGCAGTACTTC. The chain combines TRBV5-1 with TRBJ2-7; 7 bases are shared with TRBD1. The CDR3 sequence is 13 residues long. Looked up from germline, CDR1 is SGHRS and CDR2 is YFSETQ. V was pared by 4 bases and J by 6 bases, with 7 bases of the junction left unmatched.

The chain couples TRBV6-6 to TRBJ2-7, with TRBD2 matching 8 bases. Per germline, CDR1 MNHNY and CDR2 SVGAGI (reference sequence). After removal of 4 bases from V and 0 bases from J, the junction contained 5 bases not matched to a gene. CDR3 length equals 15 residues. The CDR3 loop reads CASSFPSGGSYEQYF. CDR3 bases: TGTGCCAGCAGTTTTCCGAGCGGGGGCTCCTACGAGCAGTACTTC.

The CDR3, as DNA: TGTGCCAGCAGCCAACTAGAGGCCACCGGGGAGCTGTTTTTT. Translation: CASSQLEATGELFF. The chain couples TRBV3-1 (or the pseudogene TRBV3-2) to TRBJ2-2; D is undetermined. The CDR3 totals 14 residues. Germline V gene sequence: CDR1 LGHDT, CDR2 YNNKEL (reference sequence). V lost 2 bases and J lost 4, with 8 bases in between.

The V gene is TRBV2, the J gene TRBJ2-2; no firm D call. V was shortened by 9 bases and J by 0 bases, with 17 bases between the two germline ends. The germline gives CDR1 SNHLY, CDR2 FYNNEI. This CDR3 is built from 16 residues. DNA of the CDR3: TGTGCCAGTCAAAAGAGCCAAGAATCGAACACCGGGGAGCTGTTTTTT. It specifies CASQKSQESNTGELFF.

The chain is built from TRBV7-9 and TRBJ2-3; 9 nucleotides agree with TRBD2. The V gene's germline CDR1 is SEHNR and CDR2 FQNEAQ (reference sequence). CDR3 length equals 17 residues. Trimming removed 0 bases from V and 1 base from J; junction bases left unmatched: 5. CDR3 sequence reads: CASSLAVRTSGTDTQYF. CDR3 sequence (DNA): TGTGCCAGCAGCTTAGCGGTCAGGACTAGCGGCACAGATACGCAGTATTTT.

This sequence joins TRBV7-2 and TRBJ2-2; 9 bases are shared with TRBD2. Germline V lookup: CDR1 SGHTA, CDR2 FQGNSA. V dropped 2 bases and J dropped 5; count of bases not matched to a gene: 3. CDR3 size: 15 residues. The CDR3 nucleotides read TGTGCCAGCAGCTTATTGCGGGGGGGAACCGGGGAGCTGTTTTTT. Protein: CASSLLRGGTGELFF.

The chain combines TRBV18 with TRBJ2-3, with D perhaps TRBD2 (6 bases). Germline V gene data show CDR1 as KGHSH and CDR2 as LQKENI. V lost 1 base and J 1 base, leaving 9 bases between the germline ends. The CDR3 has 15 residues. The chain's CDR3 is CASSPHASGTDTQYF. The CDR3 nucleotides are TGTGCCAGCTCACCACATGCTAGCGGCACAGATACGCAGTATTTT. The whole variable domain, remainder taken from reference TRBV18 and TRBJ2-3, is NAGVMQNPRHLVRRRGQEARLRCSPMKGHSHVYWYRQLPEEGLKFMVYLQKENIIDESGMPKERFSAEFPKEGPSILRIQQVVRGDSAAYFCASSPHASGTDTQYFGPGTRLTVL.

The chain is built from TRBV28 and TRBJ1-3; TRBD1 matches 8 bases. Germline-derived CDR1 and CDR2 are MDHEN and SYDVKM. The CDR3 runs to 14 residues. J lost 4 bases, V lost 7 bases, and 6 bases had no gene match. CDR3 nucleotide sequence: TGTGCCAGCACCATACAGGGGGGAGGAAACACCATATATTTT. Translated: CASTIQGGGNTIYF. Filled out from reference TRBV28 and TRBJ1-3, the complete variable domain reads DVKVTQSSRYLVKRTGEKVFLECVQDMDHENMFWYRQDPGLGLRLIYFSYDVKMKEKGDIPEGYSVSREKKERFSLILESASTNQTSMYLCASTIQGGGNTIYFGEGSWLTVV.

The V and J genes are TRBV5-1 and TRBJ2-5; maybe TRBD1 (5 bases). V shed 3 bases and J shed 0 bases, with 12 bases lying between them. Germline CDR1 SGHRS, CDR2 YFSETQ. CDR3 size: 15 residues. CDR3 amino acids: CASSSGQGYQETQYF. CDR3 in DNA: TGCGCCAGCAGCTCGGGCCAGGGATACCAAGAGACCCAGTACTTC.

The CDR3 loop is CASSQDRVGRRGGELFF. DNA for the CDR3: TGTGCCAGCAGCCAAGATCGTGTGGGGAGGCGGGGCGGGGAGCTGTTTTTT. The chain has TRBV3-1 (or the pseudogene TRBV3-2) and TRBJ2-2; D is possibly TRBD2 (6 bases). V lost 0 bases and J 7 bases, leaving 18 bases between the germline ends. CDR1 and CDR2 from the germline V gene are LGHDT and YNNKEL (reference sequence). The CDR3 has 17 residues.

CDR3 sequence: CASSQGGGFEQYF. The CDR3 bases are TGCGCCAGCAGCCAAGGGGGGGGTTTCGAGCAGTACTTC. The chain carries TRBV4-1 and TRBJ2-7; TRBD2 aligns across 7 bases. The V gene's germline CDR1 is MGHRA and CDR2 YSYEKL. With 1 base clipped from V and 6 bases from J, the junction kept 3 bases outside the gene matches. The CDR3 has 13 amino acids.

CDR3 nucleotide sequence: TGTGCCAGCAGCCGTCCCGGGACAGGGGTCCGTAGCACAGATACGCAGTATTTT. The encoded protein is CASSRPGTGVRSTDTQYF. The chain has TRBV3-1 (or the pseudogene TRBV3-2) and TRBJ2-3; 10 bases fit TRBD1. The CDR3 spans 18 residues. Germline assignment: CDR1 LGHDT and CDR2 YNNKEL (reference sequence). V dropped 4 bases and J dropped 0; count of bases not matched to a gene: 10.

The chain uses TRBV19 and TRBJ2-1; D perhaps matches TRBD1 (6 bases). Germline loops: CDR1 LNHDA, CDR2 SQIVND (reference sequence). This CDR3 contains 12 residues. The V end lost 5 bases, the J end lost 9 bases, and 11 bases lay between the germline ends. The CDR3 loop is CASSVRGSEQFF. The CDR3, as DNA: TGTGCCAGTAGTGTCAGGGGTTCTGAGCAGTTCTTC.